The 16 T cell receptor beta chains given below trace back to one sample, sequenced in a study of identical twins. Each CDR3 protein gets one entry after TCRdb re-called the 5' RACE reads with MiXCR. The data contain about 570,000 distinct CDR3 sequences, 9% to 10% of them singletons. This sample also belongs to another study, concerning yellow fever vaccine responses in identical twins.

The specimen sequenced was PBMCs. Every receptor here comes from a woman aged 18-35 years in good health.

This clonotype was recorded at least ten times. CDR3 DNA: TGTGCCAGCAGCAAAGCGATTCCCACAGGCATAGCTAACTATGGCTACACCTTC. Protein: CASSKAIPTGIANYGYTF. The chain employs TRBV21-1 and TRBJ1-2; the D call TRBD1 from the table was never checked on the DNA. TRBV21-1 has pseudogene status. The CDR3 runs to 18 residues.

The J gene is TRBJ1-1, the V gene TRBV6-4, with 8 bases lining up with TRBD1. The trim removed 4 bases at V and 1 base at J, leaving 5 bases unmatched. The CDR3 covers 15 residues. Germline V CDR1 and CDR2: MRHNA, SNTAGT. This chain's CDR3 is CASSAPGQENTEAFF. The CDR3 nucleotides read TGTGCCAGCAGTGCCCCGGGACAGGAGAACACTGAAGCTTTCTTT.

This clonotype was observed many times. The rearrangement links TRBV28 to TRBJ1-2; perhaps TRBD1 as D (5 bases). This CDR3 spans 13 amino acids. Trimming removed 4 bases at V and 6 bases at J, with 12 bases between. Germline lookup yields CDR1 MDHEN and CDR2 SYDVKM. The CDR3 nucleotides read TGTGCCAGCAGTTCGGGGACGGCCAATGGCTACACCTTC. It yields the protein CASSSGTANGYTF.

This clonotype was seen repeatedly, ten times or more. The V and J genes are TRBV7-2 and TRBJ1-1; D gene uncertain. Germline loops: CDR1 SGHTA, CDR2 FQGNSA. CDR3 length: 13 residues. Trimming cost V 4 bases and J 1 base, with 7 bases left between them. The CDR3 is CASSYRKNTEAFF. CDR3 nucleotides: TGTGCCAGCAGCTACCGGAAGAACACTGAAGCTTTCTTT.

This clonotype was seen a handful of times. The junction shows a germline mismatch at one end, possibly a read error. CDR3 nucleotides: TGTGCTAGCAGCCGGGACAGGGAGAGGGAGACCCAGTACTTC. The encoded protein is CASSRDRERETQYF. This chain connects TRBV7-7 to TRBJ2-5, with 9 nucleotides matching TRBD1. Germline V gene lookup returns CDR1 SSHAT and CDR2 FNYEAQ (reference sequence). The CDR3 is made up of 14 amino acids.

The V call is TRBV6-5, the J call TRBJ2-1; 7 nucleotides align to TRBD2. The CDR3 has 17 residues. Germline CDR1 and CDR2: MNHEY and SVGAGI. V dropped 2 bases and J dropped 0; count of bases not matched to a gene: 7. The CDR3 nucleotides read TGTGCCAGCAGTTACCCCCCTAGCGGTAACTCCTACAATGAGCAGTTCTTC. Translated: CASSYPPSGNSYNEQFF.

This clonotype was recorded many times. This chain uses TRBV5-1 with TRBJ1-1, with D possibly matching TRBD1 (5 bases). V was shortened by 7 bases and J by 2 bases, with 15 bases between the two germline ends. The germline V gene has CDR1 SGHRS and CDR2 YFSETQ. The CDR3 consists of 14 residues. CDR3 bases: TGCGCCAGCCTTAGTGGGGACGCTAACACTGAAGCTTTCTTT. Amino acid sequence: CASLSGDANTEAFF. The whole variable domain, filled in from reference TRBV5-1 and TRBJ1-1, reads KAGVTQTPRYLIKTRGQQVTLSCSPISGHRSVSWYQQTPGQGLQFLFEYFSETQRNKGNFPGRFSGRQFSNSRSEMNVSTLELGDSALYLCASLSGDANTEAFFGQGTRLTVV.

This clonotype was seen repeatedly, ten times or more. The gene calls are TRBV6-5 and TRBJ1-2; D remains ambiguous. V was cut by 5 bases and J by 4 bases, with 8 bases left in between. This CDR3 is built from 12 residues. Germline assignment: CDR1 MNHEY and CDR2 SVGAGI. This CDR3 reads CASSPSSYGYTF. CDR3 coding DNA: TGTGCCAGCAGTCCGTCCAGCTATGGCTACACCTTC.

This clonotype was seen many times. This rearrangement joins TRBV7-8 to TRBJ1-4; tentatively, D is TRBD1 (5 bases). CDR3 length equals 14 residues. V lost 6 bases to trimming and J lost 3 bases, with 11 bases between them. Germline values: CDR1 SGHVS, CDR2 FQNEAQ. The CDR3 reads CASRGGASNEKLFF. CDR3 DNA sequence: TGTGCCAGCAGGGGAGGGGCTTCTAATGAAAAACTGTTTTTT.

There are a few counts of this clonotype. CDR3 residues: CASFSSETEAFF. Here the CDR3 DNA reads TGTGCCAGCTTCTCCAGCGAGACTGAAGCTTTCTTT. The V and J genes are TRBV3-1 and TRBJ1-1; no firm D call. Germline V gene lookup returns CDR1 LGHDT and CDR2 YNNKEL (reference sequence). V lost 8 bases and J 5 bases, leaving 12 bases between the germline ends. This CDR3 is 12 amino acids long. Drawing the rest from reference TRBV3-1 and TRBJ1-1, the complete variable domain is DTAVSQTPKYLVTQMGNDKSIKCEQNLGHDTMYWYKQDSKKFLKIMFSYNNKELIINETVPNRFSPKSPDKAHLNLHINSLELGDSAVYFCASFSSETEAFFGQGTRLTVV.

This clonotype was counted many times. The J gene is TRBJ2-2, the V gene TRBV2; D call uncertain. This CDR3 spans 13 amino acids. In germline, CDR1 is SNHLY, CDR2 FYNNEI. Trimming pared 7 bases from V and 5 bases from J, leaving 11 bases between. The CDR3 bases are TGTGCCAGCACCAACGCCGAGACCGGGGAGCTGTTTTTT. It specifies CASTNAETGELFF.

The V gene is TRBV12-3 or TRBV12-4, the J gene TRBJ2-6; 8 bases are a match to TRBD1. The CDR3 covers 15 residues. Losses at the gene ends were 7 bases for V and 2 bases for J; bases not matched to a gene: 4. The CDR3 sequence is CASKKQGAGANVLTF. For the CDR3, the DNA is TGTGCCAGCAAGAAACAGGGGGCTGGGGCCAACGTCCTGACTTTC.

This clonotype has a count of ten or more. The rearrangement links TRBV3-1 to TRBJ2-4, with a tentative D call TRBD2 (6 bases). Germline V gene lookup returns CDR1 LGHDT and CDR2 YNNKEL (reference sequence). Trimming removed 2 bases from V and 2 bases from J, with 13 bases in between. CDR3 length equals 16 residues. CDR3 nucleotides: TGTGCCAGCAGCCAAAAGGGTCTAGCGACCAAAAACATTCAGTACTTC. Translated: CASSQKGLATKNIQYF.

This clonotype was seen more than once but under ten times. V gene TRBV24-1 combines with J gene TRBJ2-1; 10 bases line up with TRBD2. Trimming removed 7 bases from V and 7 bases from J; junction bases left unmatched: 6. The CDR3 contains 14 residues. The germline V gene encodes CDR1 KGHDR and CDR2 SFDVKD. CDR3 sequence: CATRPAGGDNEQFF. CDR3 nucleotide sequence: TGTGCCACCAGACCAGCGGGAGGGGATAATGAGCAGTTCTTC.

This clonotype has at least ten counts. The chain joins TRBV7-9 to TRBJ2-5, with D uncertain. This CDR3 has 13 amino acids. Trimming removed 2 bases at V and 5 bases at J, with 9 bases between. Germline V gives CDR1 SEHNR, CDR2 FQNEAQ (reference sequence). The CDR3 sequence is CASSLNRPETQYF. The CDR3, as DNA: TGTGCCAGCAGCTTAAATAGGCCGGAGACCCAGTACTTC. The full variable domain, its missing parts supplied by reference TRBV7-9 and TRBJ2-5, is DTGVSQNPRHKITKRGQNVTFRCDPISEHNRLYWYRQTLGQGPEFLTYFQNEAQLEKSRLLSDRFSAERPKGSFSTLEIQRTEQGDSAMYLCASSLNRPETQYFGPGTRLLVL.

The V and J genes are TRBV20-1 and TRBJ2-1, with D perhaps TRBD2 (7 bases). This CDR3 region has 16 residues. Between the trimmed V and J ends, which lost 1 base and 6 bases, there was a span of 19 bases. The germline gives CDR1 DFQATT, CDR2 SNEGSKA (reference sequence). CDR3 loop: CSARVSGSIGGNEQFF. CDR3 bases: TGCAGTGCTAGAGTTAGCGGGTCCATAGGGGGCAATGAGCAGTTCTTC.